This TCR beta chain was identified during a study of OX40 agonist ivuxolimab in advanced cancers. As for the study in general: In this cohort, patients received ivuxolimab, an agonistic anti-OX40 (CD134) antibody. Partial responses, seen in three patients, involved one hepatocellular carcinoma and two cutaneous melanomas.

Profiled with immunoSEQ multiplex PCR; TCRdb holds only in-frame clones, not every one. The sample shows around 63,000 clones, over 75% of them seen only once. This clone has just a few counts. This CDR3 is built from 16 residues. Germline values: CDR1 SGHTA, CDR2 FQGTGA. Germline trimming cut 3 bases from V and 0 bases from J; bases unmatched to any gene: 3. The TCR sequence derives from an adult with an advanced solid tumor such as melanoma, head and neck, liver or kidney cancer. This chain links TRBV7-3 with TRBJ2-1; 9 bases are a match to TRBD2. The material was CD4+ or CD8+ T cells sorted from blood, obtained in a trial of the OX40 agonist ivuxolimab. The CDR3 DNA sequence: TGTGCCAGCAGCTTGATTAGCGGGAGCTCCTACAATGAGCAGTTCTTC. As protein: CASSLISGSSYNEQFF.